This record covers a single T cell receptor beta chain. Its matching antigen is unknown. Alpha and beta libraries were amplified separately from the second PCR onward. Cells stained for CD3, CD4, CD8, CD45RA, CD27 and viability were sorted into four CD45RA/CD27 subsets. This specimen comes from a study of naive and memory T cell subsets. Study observations and caveats: In naive cells, over 85% of TCR sequences were seen only once. A few larger clonotypes appeared in naive repertoires, especially CD8, possibly memory cells re-expressing CD45RA. Diversity fell and Gini index rose from naive through CM, EM, EMRA.

Two oligonucleotides, mixed equimolar, formed the beta constant-region primer covering TRBC1 and TRBC2. The ligated cDNA underwent four PCR rounds using SP2 and nested alpha and beta constant-region primers. TCRdb fed the UMI-ligation and nested PCR reads into MiXCR, producing one record per CDR3 protein. Of 130,000 to 150,000 distinct CDR3 sequences in the sample, 22% were seen once. The CDR3 runs 13 residues. Trimming stripped 4 bases from V and 3 bases from J, with 10 bases between. Germline V CDR1 and CDR2: MNHEY, SMNVEV (reference sequence). The clonotype originates from a human donor in good health. Input material: naive CD4+ T cells from blood. The chain joins TRBV27 to TRBJ2-7, with D tentatively TRBD1 or TRBD2 (5 bases each). The CDR3 nucleotides are TGTGCCAGCAGTTACGGGACCGACTACGAGCAGTACTTC. This encodes CASSYGTDYEQYF.